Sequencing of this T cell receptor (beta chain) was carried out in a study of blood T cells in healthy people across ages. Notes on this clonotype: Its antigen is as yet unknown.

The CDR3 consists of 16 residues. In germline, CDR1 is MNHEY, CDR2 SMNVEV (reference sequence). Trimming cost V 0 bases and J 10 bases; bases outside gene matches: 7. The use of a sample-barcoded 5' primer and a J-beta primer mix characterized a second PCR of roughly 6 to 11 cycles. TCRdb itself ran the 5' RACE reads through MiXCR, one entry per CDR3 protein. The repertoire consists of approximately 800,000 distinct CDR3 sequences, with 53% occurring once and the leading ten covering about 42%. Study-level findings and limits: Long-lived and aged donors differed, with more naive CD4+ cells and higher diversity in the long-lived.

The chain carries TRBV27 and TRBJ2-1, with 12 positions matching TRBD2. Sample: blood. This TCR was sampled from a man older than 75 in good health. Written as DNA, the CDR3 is TGTGCCAGCAGTTTATCAGGGCTAGCGGGAGGGTTAGAGCAGTTCTTC. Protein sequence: CASSLSGLAGGLEQFF.